This T cell receptor beta chain was documented in a study of neurological immune-mediated disorders. Study-level findings and limits: The greatest TCR clonal expansion occurred in HTLV-1-associated myelopathy and the least in multiple sclerosis, which fell below healthy controls.

Time point specified: longitudinal time-point 1 (baseline). The unsorted libraries were made from 2 million PBMCs kept at -80 C. This CDR3 spans 14 amino acids. The germline CDR1 and CDR2 sequences are SGHTA and FQGNSA. The V and J ends lost 5 bases and 4 bases, in that order; junction bases with no gene match: 6. This clonotype was seen at least ten times. Its antigen remains unidentified. Template-switch 5'RACE cDNA synthesis added a 10-nucleotide unique molecular identifier. TCRdb reprocessed the 5' RACE reads with MiXCR, giving one entry per CDR3 protein. The sample lists 71,000 or so distinct CDR3 sequences; around 13% were seen once.

Sequenced material: PBMCs. The origin of this receptor is a female donor with HTLV-1-associated myelopathy (HAM/TSP). The chain joins TRBV7-2 to TRBJ2-5; 8 bases match TRBD1. The CDR3 coding sequence is TGTGCCAGCAGCCGGAACAGGGGGAGAGAGACCCAGTACTTC. It codes for CASSRNRGRETQYF.